This T cell receptor (beta chain) was recovered during a study of blood T cells in healthy people across ages. Study-level points and caveats: Without sorted subsets, naive and antigen-experienced compartments could not be conclusively compared.

The CDR3 sequence is 12 residues long. Germline loops: CDR1 DFQATT, CDR2 SNEGSKA (reference sequence). After removal of 5 bases from V and 6 bases from J, the junction contained 4 bases not matched to a gene. PCR was performed a second time for about 6 to 12 cycles using a sample-barcoded 5' primer and a J-beta primer mix. TCRdb re-called the 5' RACE reads through MiXCR, storing one row per CDR3 protein. The table has hundreds of thousands of distinct CDR3 sequences, approximately 53% seen once; the top ten hold about a quarter. A remark on this clonotype: Its specificity is unknown.

Sequenced input: blood. The sequence came from a man in his forties or fifties in good health. V gene TRBV20-1 combines with J gene TRBJ2-1, with TRBD1 matching over 7 bases. Here the CDR3 reads CSALYRGNEQFF. The CDR3 bases are TGCAGTGCTTTATACAGGGGCAATGAGCAGTTCTTC.